This T cell receptor beta chain was identified during a study of Graves' ophthalmopathy and Graves' hyperthyroidism. Study results and limitations: Classification of ophthalmopathy versus stable hyperthyroidism by a 13-signature model yielded under 90% sensitivity and approximately 80% specificity.

With respect to this clonotype: Its antigen is still unknown.

Using RNA transcripts, the TCR beta CDR3 regions were amplified. The workflow started with a first-round RT-PCR run with HTBI primers and then moved on to a second-round multiplex PCR. From the multiplex PCR reads, TCRdb called clonotypes with MiXCR, one entry per CDR3 protein. Among about 620,000 distinct CDR3 sequences listed, 20% to 25% were seen once. The germline V and J ends were trimmed by 2 bases and 4 bases, with 8 bases remaining between them. The CDR3 extends over 13 amino acids. Germline CDR1 is MNHEY and CDR2 is SVGAGI. Patients were left out if they had other autoimmune diseases, uncontrolled infections, pregnancy or lactation. It was on clinical symptoms, serum thyroxine, TRAb, thyroid ultrasound and orbital computed tomography that diagnosis relied.

The V gene is TRBV6-5, the J gene TRBJ1-1; D call uncertain. This clonotype was sampled from a woman aged 18-29 years with stable Graves' hyperthyroidism. Some clones in this sample may be carry-over from other donors' samples. The sequenced sample consisted of peripheral blood. CDR3 loop: CASSYRPGTEAFF. In DNA form, the CDR3 reads TGTGCCAGCAGTTACCGGCCGGGCACTGAAGCTTTCTTT.